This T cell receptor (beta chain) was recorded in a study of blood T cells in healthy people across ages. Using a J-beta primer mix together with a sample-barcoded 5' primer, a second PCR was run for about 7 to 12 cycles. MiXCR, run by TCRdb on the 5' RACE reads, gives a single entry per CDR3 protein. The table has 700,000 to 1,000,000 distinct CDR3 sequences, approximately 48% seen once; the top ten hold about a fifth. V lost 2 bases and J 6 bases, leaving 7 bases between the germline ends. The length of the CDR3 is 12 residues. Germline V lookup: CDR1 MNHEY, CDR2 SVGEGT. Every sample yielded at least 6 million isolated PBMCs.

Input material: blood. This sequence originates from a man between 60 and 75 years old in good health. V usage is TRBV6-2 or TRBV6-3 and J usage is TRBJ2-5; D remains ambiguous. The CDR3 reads CASSYGPQTQYF. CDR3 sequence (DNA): TGTGCCAGCAGTTACGGTCCGCAGACCCAGTACTTC.